The 16 T cell receptor beta chains below were found in one sample sequenced in a study of T cell responses to AZD1222 COVID-19 vaccine. TCRdb's copy holds only in-frame clones and misses some; the assay was immunoSEQ multiplex PCR. The sample has roughly 120,000 clones, roughly 93% seen once; the top ten hold 1.5% to 2%. The material sequenced was peripheral blood, taken 28 days after the second AZD1222 dose. These receptors were obtained from an adult who received the AZD1222 COVID-19 vaccine.

This sequence joins TRBV15 and TRBJ2-3; D could derive from TRBD1 or TRBD2 (5 bases each). Trimming shortened V by 5 bases and J by 2 bases, and 11 bases separated the two germline ends. The CDR3 totals 14 residues. Per germline, CDR1 LNHNV and CDR2 YYDKDF (reference sequence). The CDR3 nucleotides read TGTGCCACCAGCCCTGTGGGGGACACAGATACGCAGTATTTT. Its translation is CATSPVGDTDTQYF.

V and J are TRBV3-1 (or the pseudogene TRBV3-2) and TRBJ1-2; 7 nucleotides align to TRBD1. The CDR3 spans 13 residues. V trimming: 3 bases; J trimming: 7 bases; junction bases outside the gene matches: 5. Per germline, CDR1 LGHDT and CDR2 YNNKEL (reference sequence). This chain's CDR3 is CASSQRQGSGYTF. The CDR3 region has the DNA TGTGCCAGCAGCCAGAGACAGGGAAGTGGCTACACCTTC.

V gene TRBV19 combines with J gene TRBJ2-7, with 10 bases lining up with TRBD1. CDR3 size: 15 residues. Germline V gene sequence: CDR1 LNHDA, CDR2 SQIVND (reference sequence). V gave up 8 bases and J gave up 2 bases; unmatched junction bases: 9. CDR3 DNA: TGTGCCAGTGCCCAAACCGGGACAGGGGCCTACGAGCAGTACTTC. It translates to CASAQTGTGAYEQYF.

The rearrangement links TRBV28 to TRBJ2-7; D may be TRBD1 or TRBD2 (7 bases each). The CDR3 runs to 17 residues. V lost 6 bases and J 1 base, leaving 22 bases between the germline ends. Germline V gene data show CDR1 as MDHEN and CDR2 as SYDVKM. In DNA, the CDR3 is TGTGCCAGCAGGCTAAACCGGGACAGCGGGAAATCCTACGAGCAGTACTTC. Protein product: CASRLNRDSGKSYEQYF. Full variable domain (missing parts from reference TRBV28 and TRBJ2-7): DVKVTQSSRYLVKRTGEKVFLECVQDMDHENMFWYRQDPGLGLRLIYFSYDVKMKEKGDIPEGYSVSREKKERFSLILESASTNQTSMYLCASRLNRDSGKSYEQYFGPGTRLTVT.

J is TRBJ1-1 and V is TRBV11-2, with D possibly TRBD1 on 5 matching bases. CDR1 and CDR2 (germline): SGHAT, FQNNGV. Trimming took 1 base from V and 7 from J, leaving 19 bases between them. The CDR3 loop spans 16 amino acids. The CDR3 nucleotides read TGTGCCAGCAGCTTAGGATTGGGGCTTGTAGGCCTTGAAGCTTTCTTT. It is translated as CASSLGLGLVGLEAFF. The full variable domain, in which reference TRBV11-2 and TRBJ1-1 provide the parts outside the CDR3, is EAGVAQSPRYKIIEKRQSVAFWCNPISGHATLYWYQQILGQGPKLLIQFQNNGVVDDSQLPKDRFSAERLKGVDSTLKIQPAKLEDSAVYLCASSLGLGLVGLEAFFGQGTRLTVV.

This chain uses TRBV9 with TRBJ1-6, with a weak D call TRBD1 (5 bases). CDR1 is SGDLS and CDR2 is YYNGEE in the germline V gene. V was clipped by 3 bases and J by 7 bases, with 11 bases between them. CDR3 size: 14 residues. The CDR3 reads CASSEEGRNSPLHF. CDR3 bases: TGTGCCAGCAGCGAAGAGGGGAGGAATTCACCCCTCCACTTT.

The V call is TRBV28, the J call TRBJ2-3; TRBD2 aligns across 9 bases. This CDR3 contains 16 residues. With 3 bases clipped from V and 2 bases from J, the junction kept 6 bases outside the gene matches. Germline CDR1 and CDR2: MDHEN and SYDVKM. The CDR3 loop reads CASSLGPSGNTDTQYF. In nucleotides, the CDR3 is TGTGCCAGCAGTTTGGGTCCTAGCGGGAACACAGATACGCAGTATTTT.

V and J are TRBV11-2 and TRBJ2-7; 7 bases fit TRBD1. Germline CDR1 reads SGHAT; CDR2 reads FQNNGV. After removal of 4 bases from V and 6 bases from J, the junction contained 9 bases not matched to a gene. The CDR3 has 14 amino acids. For the CDR3, the DNA is TGTGCCAGCAGCTATCTCAGACAGGGCGGCGAGCAGTACTTC. It specifies CASSYLRQGGEQYF.

The rearrangement links TRBV18 to TRBJ2-7; 8 bases match TRBD2. The germline CDR1 and CDR2 sequences are KGHSH and LQKENI. The V gene end was trimmed by 6 bases and the J gene end by 1 base; junction bases not matched to a gene: 11. This CDR3 region has 16 residues. Here the CDR3 reads CASSLGGLAGSYEQYF. The CDR3 DNA reads as TGTGCCAGCTCCCTGGGAGGTTTAGCGGGATCCTACGAGCAGTACTTC.

This chain links TRBV7-3 with TRBJ2-5, with a tentative D call TRBD1 (6 bases). This CDR3 comprises 16 residues. Per the germline V gene, CDR1 is SGHTA and CDR2 is FQGTGA. Trimming took off 3 bases at V and 5 bases at J, with 19 bases between the two ends. The CDR3 region is CASSLGDARRGETQYF. The CDR3 nucleotides read TGTGCCAGCAGCTTGGGAGACGCGAGAAGGGGGGAGACCCAGTACTTC. The full variable domain, with the rest looked up from reference TRBV7-3 and TRBJ2-5, is GAGVSQTPSNKVTEKGKYVELRCDPISGHTALYWYRQSLGQGPEFLIYFQGTGAADDSGLPNDRFFAVRPEGSVSTLKIQRTERGDSAVYLCASSLGDARRGETQYFGPGTRLLVL.

The chain employs TRBV5-4 and TRBJ2-2; tentatively, D is TRBD1 (5 bases). The CDR3 totals 15 residues. Trimming shortened V by 1 base and J by 2 bases, and 9 bases separated the two germline ends. From germline, CDR1 is SGHNT and CDR2 YYREEE (reference sequence). CDR3 in DNA: TGTGCCAGCAGCTTGTCCACAGGAAACACCGGGGAGCTGTTTTTT. This gives the protein CASSLSTGNTGELFF.

V and J are TRBV5-1 and TRBJ1-5; 7 positions match TRBD1. With V trimmed by 5 bases and J by 5 bases, 4 bases remained unmatched. The CDR3 totals 13 residues. CDR1 and CDR2 (germline): SGHRS, YFSETQ. CDR3 amino acids: CASSQGDYQPQHF. In DNA form, the CDR3 reads TGCGCCAGCAGTCAGGGGGACTATCAGCCCCAGCATTTT.

The rearrangement links TRBV2 to TRBJ1-4; TRBD1 matches 7 bases. V shed 6 bases and J 1 base; nucleotides not matched to a gene: 8. This CDR3 is built from 16 residues. Germline CDR1 reads SNHLY; CDR2 reads FYNNEI. Here the CDR3 DNA reads TGTGCCAGCAGCCTGACAGGGTTAGGAACTAATGAAAAACTGTTTTTT. Translated, it gives CASSLTGLGTNEKLFF. Looking up the rest from reference TRBV2 and TRBJ1-4 gives the full variable domain: EPEVTQTPSHQVTQMGQEVILRCVPISNHLYFYWYRQILGQKVEFLVSFYNNEISEKSEIFDDQFSVERPDGSNFTLKIRSTKLEDSAMYFCASSLTGLGTNEKLFFGSGTQLSVL.

This clone was found once. V is TRBV20-1 and J is TRBJ1-4; possibly TRBD1 for D (5 bases). Deletions cut 6 bases from V and 10 bases from J, with 12 bases between. The CDR3 totals 11 residues. The germline CDR1 and CDR2 sequences are DFQATT and SNEGSKA (reference sequence). The CDR3: CSAGGRIKLFF. The DNA for the CDR3 is TGCAGTGCCGGGGGACGCATAAAACTGTTTTTT.

The V and J genes are TRBV7-2 and TRBJ2-1; D is perhaps TRBD2 (6 bases). The germline gives CDR1 SGHTA, CDR2 FQGNSA. Trimming pared 1 base from V and 4 bases from J, leaving 23 bases between. This CDR3 is 19 amino acids long. CDR3 coding DNA: TGTGCCAGCAGCTTAGTTCCGGGAGTCTTGATAGAGGTATACAATGAGCAGTTCTTC. Translated: CASSLVPGVLIEVYNEQFF. The variable domain in full, with the rest retrieved from reference TRBV7-2 and TRBJ2-1, is GAGVSQSPSNKVTEKGKDVELRCDPISGHTALYWYRQSLGQGLEFLIYFQGNSAPDKSGLPSDRFSAERTGGSVSTLTIQRTQQEDSAVYLCASSLVPGVLIEVYNEQFFGPGTRLTVL.

The J gene is TRBJ2-6, the V gene TRBV6-4, with D possibly TRBD1 on 6 matching bases. Trimming cost V 3 bases and J 7 bases, with 10 bases left between them. Looked up from germline, CDR1 is MRHNA and CDR2 is SNTAGT. This CDR3 is 14 amino acids long. The chain's CDR3 is CASSESGEANVLTF. The CDR3 region has the DNA TGTGCCAGCAGTGAATCAGGGGAAGCCAACGTCCTGACTTTC.